What follows are 19 T cell receptor beta chains derived from one specimen sequenced in a study of cytomegalovirus exposure and HLA in healthy donors. Amplification used 60 Vbeta primers and 13 Jbeta primers. Using immunoSEQ multiplex PCR, the repertoire was profiled, and TCRdb retains in-frame clones only, with some absent. The table shows under 150,000 clones, with about 80% occurring only once. The sequenced sample was PBMCs. These receptors originate from a woman between 45 and 65 years old in good health and CMV-seropositive.

This chain joins TRBV5-1 and TRBJ2-7, with D possibly TRBD2 on 5 matching bases. CDR1 SGHRS and CDR2 YFSETQ come from the germline V gene. This CDR3 has 15 amino acids. V was pared by 4 bases and J by 4 bases, with 18 bases between. The CDR3 protein is CASSPWTSAGYEQYF. CDR3 nucleotide sequence: TGCGCCAGCAGCCCGTGGACTTCGGCTGGGTACGAGCAGTACTTC. Using reference TRBV5-1 and TRBJ2-7 for the parts outside the CDR3, the full variable domain is KAGVTQTPRYLIKTRGQQVTLSCSPISGHRSVSWYQQTPGQGLQFLFEYFSETQRNKGNFPGRFSGRQFSNSRSEMNVSTLELGDSALYLCASSPWTSAGYEQYFGPGTRLTVT.

The genes are TRBV18 and TRBJ2-5, with a tentative D call TRBD1 (6 bases). Germline loops: CDR1 KGHSH, CDR2 LQKENI. V lost 2 bases to trimming and J lost 5 bases, with 15 bases between them. The CDR3 totals 15 residues. DNA for the CDR3: TGTGCCAGCTCACCATTGGCAGGGGAAGCTGAGACCCAGTACTTC. Amino acids: CASSPLAGEAETQYF.

The V call is TRBV21-1, the J call TRBJ2-7; the table gives TRBD2 as D, unverified against the DNA. TRBV21-1 is assigned pseudogene status. The CDR3 is 18 amino acids. The CDR3 nucleotides read TGTGCCAGCAGCAAAGGAGGCGGTCGGGGGGGGATTTGGGGGGAGCAGTACTTC. It translates to CASSKGGGRGGIWGEQYF.

V gene TRBV30 combines with J gene TRBJ2-5; the match to TRBD1 covers 8 bases. Trimming took 0 bases from V and 5 from J; bases not matched to a gene: 5. CDR1 and CDR2 from the germline V gene are GTSNPN and SVGIG (reference sequence). The CDR3 has 14 amino acids. CDR3 loop: CAWSVQGARETQYF. The CDR3 bases are TGTGCCTGGAGTGTTCAGGGGGCGCGGGAGACCCAGTACTTC.

This clone was recorded a few times. The chain uses TRBV4-3 and TRBJ2-7, with 10 bases identical to TRBD2. Germline-derived CDR1 and CDR2 are LGHNA and YSLEER. The CDR3 consists of 18 residues. V was pared by 0 bases and J by 7 bases, with 15 bases of the junction left unmatched. The DNA for the CDR3 is TGCGCCAGCAGCCAAGATTTGGTTCAGGAGACTAGCGGGTTAGAGCAGTACTTC. Amino acid sequence: CASSQDLVQETSGLEQYF.

The chain links TRBV5-1 to TRBJ2-3; D is perhaps TRBD2 (5 bases). Germline V gene sequence: CDR1 SGHRS, CDR2 YFSETQ. The CDR3 length is 16 residues. Trimming took 0 bases from V and 0 from J, leaving 11 bases between them. The CDR3 bases are TGCGCCAGCAGCTTGGCCTATGCGGGTAGCACAGATACGCAGTATTTT. Its protein is CASSLAYAGSTDTQYF.

The chain is built from TRBV7-8 and TRBJ1-5; D might be TRBD1 (5 bases). Germline assignment: CDR1 SGHVS and CDR2 FQNEAQ. CDR3 length: 14 residues. V lost 0 bases, J lost 4 bases, and 7 bases lay in between. CDR3 nucleotides: TGTGCCAGCAGCTTAGCGGGGGGTAATCAGCCCCAGCATTTT. This codes for CASSLAGGNQPQHF. Filled out from reference TRBV7-8 and TRBJ1-5, the complete variable domain reads GAGVSQSPRYKVAKRGQDVALRCDPISGHVSLFWYQQALGQGPEFLTYFQNEAQLDKSGLPSDRFFAERPEGSVSTLKIQRTQQEDSAVYLCASSLAGGNQPQHFGDGTRLSIL.

The gene calls are TRBV10-3 and TRBJ2-6; D possibly corresponds to TRBD1 (6 bases). The germline V gene encodes CDR1 ENHRY and CDR2 SYGVKD. Between the trimmed V and J ends, which lost 2 bases and 3 bases, there was a span of 11 bases. CDR3 length: 16 amino acids. The CDR3 reads CAISETGINGANVLTF. The CDR3 DNA sequence: TGTGCCATCAGTGAGACAGGGATCAATGGGGCCAACGTCCTGACTTTC.

The J gene is TRBJ2-4, the V gene TRBV23-1, with D possibly TRBD2 on 6 matching bases. TRBV23-1 is an ORF for which the function is uncertain. Deletions cut 3 bases from V and 0 bases from J, with 12 bases between. This CDR3 region has 16 residues. CDR3 residues: CASSHWDLLAKNIQYF. The CDR3 DNA sequence: TGCGCCAGCAGTCACTGGGACTTACTAGCCAAAAACATTCAGTACTTC.

CDR3 sequence: CASSLDGGAYGYTF. The CDR3 bases are TGTGCCAGCAGCCTCGATGGGGGGGCCTATGGCTACACCTTC. This chain joins TRBV6-6 and TRBJ1-2, with D maybe TRBD1 (6 bases). Trimming stripped 6 bases from V and 4 bases from J, with 15 bases between. This CDR3 has 14 amino acids. Germline-derived CDR1 and CDR2 are MNHNY and SVGAGI (reference sequence).

CDR3: CASSFLRGGYEQYF. CDR3 nucleotide sequence: TGTGCCAGCAGCTTTCTCCGGGGTGGGTACGAGCAGTACTTC. The V call is TRBV11-2, the J call TRBJ2-7, with D tentatively TRBD2 (5 bases). The CDR3 covers 14 residues. With 3 bases removed from V and 4 bases from J, the gap between germline ends came to 13 bases. Germline V gene sequence: CDR1 SGHAT, CDR2 FQNNGV.

The rearrangement links TRBV7-2 to TRBJ1-1, with 9 bases fitting TRBD1. Germline CDR1 reads SGHTA; CDR2 reads FQGNSA. The CDR3 length is 12 residues. J was trimmed by 9 bases and V by 10 bases; bases with no gene match: 9. CDR3 nucleotide sequence: TGTGCCACCCGTTCGGGGACAGGGAAAGCTTTCTTT. Encoded protein: CATRSGTGKAFF.

The DNA of the CDR3 is TGTGCCAGCAGCCAAGGACCTACACGGGGGGCCGGAGTAGGAGGCTACACCTTC. Translating gives CASSQGPTRGAGVGGYTF. The chain combines TRBV14 with TRBJ1-2, with TRBD1 as a possible D gene (6 bases). Germline V gene sequence: CDR1 SGHDN, CDR2 FVKESK. The CDR3 contains 18 residues. The V end lost 1 base, the J end lost 8 bases, and 26 bases lay between the germline ends. The variable domain in full, with the rest retrieved from reference TRBV14 and TRBJ1-2, is EAGVTQFPSHSVIEKGQTVTLRCDPISGHDNLYWYRRVMGKEIKFLLHFVKESKQDESGMPNNRFLAERTGGTYSTLKVQPAELEDSGVYFCASSQGPTRGAGVGGYTFGSGTRLTVV.

The rearrangement uses TRBV30 and TRBJ2-6; D is uncertain. V was clipped by 8 bases and J by 4 bases, with 9 bases between them. Germline assignment: CDR1 GTSNPN and CDR2 SVGIG (reference sequence). The CDR3 totals 12 residues. This CDR3 is CAREAGANVLTF. The CDR3 coding sequence is TGTGCCCGAGAGGCGGGGGCCAACGTCCTGACTTTC. The complete variable domain, with remaining parts taken from reference TRBV30 and TRBJ2-6, reads SQTIHQWPATLVQPVGSPLSLECTVEGTSNPNLYWYRQAAGRGLQLLFYSVGIGQISSEVPQNLSASRPQDRQFILSSKKLLLSDSGFYLCAREAGANVLTFGAGSRLTVL.

The CDR3 is CASSLEATGIGYTF. In DNA, the CDR3 is TGCGCCAGCAGCTTGGAAGCGACAGGGATCGGCTACACCTTC. The V and J genes are TRBV5-1 and TRBJ1-2; 7 bases match TRBD1. The CDR3 runs 14 residues. J lost 8 bases, V lost 0 bases, and 7 bases had no gene match. Germline assignment: CDR1 SGHRS and CDR2 YFSETQ.

V and J are TRBV2 and TRBJ2-5; 9 bases align to TRBD2. J lost 4 bases, V lost 7 bases, and 4 bases had no gene match. The CDR3 totals 13 residues. CDR1 SNHLY and CDR2 FYNNEI come from the germline V gene. The CDR3: CASILAGTETQYF. In nucleotides, the CDR3 is TGTGCCAGCATCCTAGCGGGGACAGAGACCCAGTACTTC.

The rearrangement uses TRBV9 and TRBJ2-7, with 11 bases fitting TRBD2. V gave up 1 base and J gave up 7 bases; unmatched junction bases: 7. Germline CDR1 and CDR2: SGDLS and YYNGEE. CDR3 size: 15 residues. As DNA, the CDR3 is TGTGCCAGCAGCGTATTAGCGGGGGGGCCAGGGGAGCAGTACTTC. Its protein is CASSVLAGGPGEQYF.

The chain recombines TRBV2 with TRBJ2-5; 10 positions match TRBD1. Matching the DNA end better, TRBJ2-7 makes the J call doubtful. The CDR3 sequence is 14 residues long. Germline CDR1 reads SNHLY; CDR2 reads FYNNEI. DNA for the CDR3: TGTGCCAGCGCCACAGACAGGGGGCATCACGAGCAGTACTTC. Residues: CASATDRGHHEQYF.

This chain uses TRBV7-2 with TRBJ2-5; possibly TRBD2 for D (5 bases). This CDR3 is 17 amino acids long. Trimming took off 5 bases at V and 0 bases at J, with 19 bases between the two ends. Germline V lookup: CDR1 SGHTA, CDR2 FQGNSA. CDR3 in amino acids: CASSPIGRVGDQETQYF. Here the CDR3 DNA reads TGTGCCAGCAGCCCCATCGGGCGGGTTGGGGACCAAGAGACCCAGTACTTC. The variable domain in full, completed from reference TRBV7-2 and TRBJ2-5, reads GAGVSQSPSNKVTEKGKDVELRCDPISGHTALYWYRQSLGQGLEFLIYFQGNSAPDKSGLPSDRFSAERTGGSVSTLTIQRTQQEDSAVYLCASSPIGRVGDQETQYFGPGTRLLVL.